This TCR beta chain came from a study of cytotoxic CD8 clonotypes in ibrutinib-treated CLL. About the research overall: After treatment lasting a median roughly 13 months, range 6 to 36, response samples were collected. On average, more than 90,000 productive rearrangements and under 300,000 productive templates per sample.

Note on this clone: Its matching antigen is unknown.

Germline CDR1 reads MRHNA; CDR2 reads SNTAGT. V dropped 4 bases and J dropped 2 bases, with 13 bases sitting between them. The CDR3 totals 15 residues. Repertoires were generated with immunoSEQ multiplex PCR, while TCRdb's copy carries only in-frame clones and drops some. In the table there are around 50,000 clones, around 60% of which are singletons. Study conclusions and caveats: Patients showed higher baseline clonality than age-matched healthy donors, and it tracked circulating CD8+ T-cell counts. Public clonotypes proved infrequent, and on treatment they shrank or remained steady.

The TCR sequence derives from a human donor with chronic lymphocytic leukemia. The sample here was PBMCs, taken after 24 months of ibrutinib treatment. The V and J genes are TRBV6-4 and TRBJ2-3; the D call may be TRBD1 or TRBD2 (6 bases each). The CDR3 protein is CASSGRRGATDTQYF. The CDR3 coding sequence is TGTGCCAGCAGTGGTCGGAGGGGGGCCACAGATACGCAGTATTTT.